This is a list of T cell receptor beta chains from one sample in a study of blood T cells in healthy people across ages. TCRdb reprocessed the 5' RACE reads with MiXCR, giving one entry per CDR3 protein. The data contain around 970,000 distinct CDR3 sequences, about 51% of them singletons. The material sequenced was blood. These receptors were obtained from a woman aged 55-75 years in good health. CDR3s include the opening cysteine and the closing phenylalanine or tryptophan. Fields, in order: clone size, V gene, J gene, CDR3 protein. The size of a clone is reported for some rows only, either as once, few or many, or as a class for expanded clones.

few	TRBV3-1	TRBJ2-5	CASSQRLAQETQYF
NA	TRBV5-1	TRBJ1-4	CASSLGGPGLGREKLFF
NA	TRBV7-7	TRBJ2-7	CASSAGLAADYEQYF
NA	TRBV5-1	TRBJ2-1	CASSLQGAAYNEQFF
NA	TRBV4-1	TRBJ1-2	CASSQPIRGANYGYTF
NA	TRBV20-1	TRBJ2-1	CSARDPTSANEQFF
NA	TRBV4-3	TRBJ2-1	CASSQDFPWTSLWDEQFF
NA	TRBV11-2	TRBJ2-7	CASSSTTSALYNEQYF
NA	TRBV29-1	TRBJ2-4	CSVVRDSKNIQYF
NA	TRBV29-1	TRBJ2-2	CSVEYPAAGVYTGELFF
few	TRBV12-3/TRBV12-4	TRBJ1-5	CASSLNSVNQPQHF
NA	TRBV5-6	TRBJ2-1	CASLPASAPYNEQFF
few	TRBV12-3/TRBV12-4	TRBJ2-5	CASSGGTPLSETQYF
few	TRBV4-2	TRBJ1-5	CASSQGAERGAQPQHF
NA	TRBV28	TRBJ2-3	CASSPGLAVLSGTQYF
NA	TRBV3-1	TRBJ2-2	CASTGGQGEWNGDWELFF
NA	TRBV20-1	NA	CSAGSGSRYEQYF
NA	TRBV20-1	TRBJ1-5	CSARHSQTAGPQHF
NA	TRBV3-1	TRBJ1-2	CASSPSSTGNYGYTF
NA	TRBV4-3	TRBJ2-7	CASSQGQHYEQYF
few	TRBV4-2	TRBJ2-3	CASSQERLRYTQYF
once	TRBV12-3/TRBV12-4	TRBJ2-7	CASSLGYGTATYYEQYF
few	TRBV20-1	TRBJ1-5	CSATTGMSNQPQHF
NA	TRBV20-1	TRBJ2-7	CSAAGLLTYEQYF
NA	TRBV20-1	TRBJ1-1	CSAREIGVNTEAFF
NA	TRBV5-1	TRBJ1-1	CASSFSGVAEAFF
NA	TRBV6-1	TRBJ2-5	CASSVAGREQYF
many	TRBV6-2/TRBV6-3	TRBJ1-4	CASSYSERDRGRGFNEKLFF
once	TRBV2	TRBJ2-3	CASIQGPEARQYF
NA	TRBV20-1	TRBJ1-5	CSASGGVGGQPQHF
many	TRBV6-2/TRBV6-3	TRBJ2-7	CASSYGGAASYEQYF
few	TRBV20-1	TRBJ2-3	CRTSGSLETDTQYF
NA	TRBV28	TRBJ2-7	CASNTWGQGTGEQYF